A selection of T cell receptor beta chains follows, all from one sample in a study of T-cell memory formation after mild COVID-19. TCRdb re-called the 5' RACE reads with MiXCR, one entry per CDR3 protein. Of a few hundred thousand distinct CDR3 sequences listed, 15% to 20% are singletons. Material: PBMCs or a T cell subset sorted from them (not recorded which). The source is a man aged 18 to 35 who had mild COVID-19 (a few samples of this study predate the infection). Cell type and time point are not known. CDR3s include the opening cysteine and the closing phenylalanine or tryptophan. Each record gives: J gene, D gene, clone size, V gene, CDR3 protein, CDR3 DNA. A D gene is named only where the DNA matches it firmly. Clone sizes are given selectively: once, few, many, or a class where the clone is expanded.

j_call: TRBJ1-5; d_call: .; clone_size: .; v_call: TRBV4-1; cdr3_aa: CASSQGPLPIGSNQPQHF; cdr3_nt: TGCGCCAGCAGCCAAGGGCCCCTCCCCATAGGGAGCAATCAGCCCCAGCATTTT
j_call: TRBJ1-5; d_call: .; clone_size: few; v_call: TRBV7-9; cdr3_aa: CASSRTGENQPQHF; cdr3_nt: TGTGCCAGCAGCCGAACCGGGGAAAATCAGCCCCAGCATTTT
j_call: TRBJ2-2; d_call: TRBD2; clone_size: few; v_call: TRBV7-9; cdr3_aa: CASSPGLAGGLNTGELFF; cdr3_nt: TGTGCCAGCAGCCCAGGACTAGCGGGGGGCCTGAACACCGGGGAGCTGTTTTTT
j_call: TRBJ2-3; d_call: .; clone_size: .; v_call: TRBV5-1; cdr3_aa: CASSLGGGQDTQYF; cdr3_nt: TGCGCCAGCAGCTTGGGTGGGGGCCAGGATACGCAGTATTTT
j_call: TRBJ2-3; d_call: TRBD2; clone_size: .; v_call: TRBV6-6; cdr3_aa: CASSYDLLAWETDTQYF; cdr3_nt: TGTGCCAGCAGTTACGACCTACTAGCGTGGGAAACAGATACGCAGTATTTT
j_call: TRBJ2-3; d_call: .; clone_size: .; v_call: TRBV11-1; cdr3_aa: CASSSDRFSTDTQYF; cdr3_nt: TGTGCCAGCAGCTCCGACAGGTTCAGCACAGATACGCAGTATTTT
j_call: TRBJ2-6; d_call: .; clone_size: .; v_call: TRBV6-2/TRBV6-3; cdr3_aa: CASSYSGIPGGANVLTF; cdr3_nt: TGTGCCAGCAGTTACTCGGGGATCCCGGGAGGGGCCAACGTCCTGACTTTC
j_call: TRBJ1-2; d_call: .; clone_size: many; v_call: TRBV28; cdr3_aa: CASSSPGKGYTF; cdr3_nt: TGTGCCAGCAGCTCCCCCGGAAAAGGCTACACCTTC
j_call: TRBJ2-3; d_call: .; clone_size: many; v_call: TRBV12-3/TRBV12-4; cdr3_aa: CASSLMAAADTQYF; cdr3_nt: TGTGCCAGCAGTTTAATGGCGGCCGCAGATACGCAGTATTTT
j_call: TRBJ2-5; d_call: .; clone_size: .; v_call: TRBV7-9; cdr3_aa: CASSLVGSRSETQYF; cdr3_nt: TGTGCCAGCAGCTTAGTAGGTAGCCGTTCCGAGACCCAGTACTTC
j_call: TRBJ2-1; d_call: .; clone_size: few; v_call: TRBV9; cdr3_aa: CASSVGGGSYNEQFF; cdr3_nt: TGTGCCAGCAGCGTAGGAGGGGGGTCCTACAATGAGCAGTTCTTC
j_call: TRBJ2-3; d_call: TRBD2; clone_size: few; v_call: TRBV10-3; cdr3_aa: CAISESQSGGGDTQYF; cdr3_nt: TGTGCCATCAGTGAGTCGCAAAGCGGGGGTGGAGATACGCAGTATTTT
j_call: TRBJ2-5; d_call: .; clone_size: .; v_call: TRBV2; cdr3_aa: CASSAGRAGQYSGF; cdr3_nt: TGTGCCAGCAGTGCCGGAAGGGCAGGACAGTACAGCGGCTTC
j_call: TRBJ2-7; d_call: .; clone_size: once; v_call: TRBV3-1; cdr3_aa: CASSPRAQAYEQYF; cdr3_nt: TGTGCCAGCAGCCCACGGGCGCAGGCCTACGAGCAGTACTTC
j_call: TRBJ1-6; d_call: .; clone_size: .; v_call: TRBV6-5; cdr3_aa: CASSYGQGYSPLHF; cdr3_nt: TGTGCCAGCAGTTACGGGCAGGGTTATTCACCCCTCCACTTT
j_call: TRBJ2-4; d_call: .; clone_size: .; v_call: TRBV7-2; cdr3_aa: CASTSRVGANIQYF; cdr3_nt: TGTGCCAGCACCTCAAGGGTAGGGGCAAACATTCAGTACTTC
j_call: TRBJ2-1; d_call: .; clone_size: few; v_call: TRBV4-3; cdr3_aa: CASSQEWGHHNEQFF; cdr3_nt: TGCGCCAGCAGCCAAGAATGGGGTCACCATAATGAGCAGTTCTTC
j_call: TRBJ2-2; d_call: TRBD2; clone_size: .; v_call: TRBV2; cdr3_aa: CASKLAVNTGELFF; cdr3_nt: TGTGCCAGCAAACTAGCGGTGAACACCGGGGAGCTGTTTTTT
j_call: TRBJ1-6; d_call: .; clone_size: .; v_call: TRBV20-1; cdr3_aa: CSAGHSSYNSPLHF; cdr3_nt: TGCAGTGCTGGACACAGCTCCTATAATTCACCCCTCCACTTT
j_call: TRBJ1-4; d_call: TRBD1; clone_size: .; v_call: TRBV20-1; cdr3_aa: CSARATDRGGLFF; cdr3_nt: TGCAGTGCTAGAGCCACTGACAGGGGAGGGCTGTTTTTT
j_call: TRBJ2-1; d_call: TRBD1; clone_size: .; v_call: TRBV7-9; cdr3_aa: CASSLTDRSSYNEQFF; cdr3_nt: TGTGCCAGCAGCTTAACGGACAGGAGCTCCTACAATGAGCAGTTCTTC
j_call: TRBJ2-2; d_call: .; clone_size: .; v_call: TRBV3-1; cdr3_aa: CASSQWGRTGELFF; cdr3_nt: TGTGCCAGCAGCCAATGGGGTCGGACCGGGGAGCTGTTTTTT
j_call: TRBJ2-1; d_call: TRBD2; clone_size: .; v_call: TRBV28; cdr3_aa: CASSPASQGGNEQFF; cdr3_nt: TGTGCCAGCAGTCCCGCGTCGCAGGGAGGGAATGAGCAGTTCTTC
j_call: TRBJ1-1; d_call: .; clone_size: .; v_call: TRBV6-2/TRBV6-3; cdr3_aa: CASRRWRPMNTEAFF; cdr3_nt: TGTGCCAGCCGAAGGTGGCGGCCCATGAACACTGAAGCTTTCTTT
j_call: TRBJ2-7; d_call: .; clone_size: .; v_call: TRBV14; cdr3_aa: CASSQLQGYEQYF; cdr3_nt: TGTGCCAGCAGCCAATTACAGGGCTACGAGCAGTACTTC
j_call: TRBJ2-7; d_call: .; clone_size: few; v_call: TRBV5-1; cdr3_aa: CASSLGGTSVYEQYF; cdr3_nt: TGCGCCAGCAGCTTGGGGGGAACTAGTGTGTACGAGCAGTACTTC
j_call: TRBJ1-1; d_call: .; clone_size: few; v_call: TRBV5-1; cdr3_aa: CASSFIQNTEAFF; cdr3_nt: TGCGCCAGCAGCTTTATCCAGAACACTGAAGCTTTCTTT
j_call: TRBJ1-4; d_call: TRBD1; clone_size: .; v_call: TRBV28; cdr3_aa: CASSLHRGLFNEKLFF; cdr3_nt: TGTGCCAGCAGTTTGCACAGGGGGCTCTTTAATGAAAAACTGTTTTTT
j_call: TRBJ2-2; d_call: TRBD1; clone_size: few; v_call: TRBV6-2/TRBV6-3; cdr3_aa: CASRKTGVTGELFF; cdr3_nt: TGTGCCAGCAGGAAAACAGGGGTTACCGGGGAGCTGTTTTTT
j_call: TRBJ1-6; d_call: .; clone_size: .; v_call: TRBV5-1; cdr3_aa: CASSPGGDGNSPLHF; cdr3_nt: TGCGCCAGCAGCCCCGGCGGGGATGGTAATTCACCCCTCCACTTT
j_call: TRBJ2-1; d_call: TRBD2; clone_size: .; v_call: TRBV5-1; cdr3_aa: CASSLPQRGSYNEQFF; cdr3_nt: TGCGCCAGCAGCTTGCCCCAGCGGGGCTCCTACAATGAGCAGTTCTTC
j_call: TRBJ2-7; d_call: .; clone_size: .; v_call: TRBV7-9; cdr3_aa: CASSSVDRKVYEQYF; cdr3_nt: TGTGCCAGCAGCTCAGTAGACAGGAAGGTCTACGAGCAGTACTTC
j_call: TRBJ1-5; d_call: TRBD1; clone_size: few; v_call: TRBV20-1; cdr3_aa: CSARKGTGPNQPQHF; cdr3_nt: TGCAGTGCTAGAAAGGGGACAGGGCCCAATCAGCCCCAGCATTTT
j_call: TRBJ2-1; d_call: TRBD1; clone_size: many; v_call: TRBV12-3/TRBV12-4; cdr3_aa: CASSRGQGGSYNEQFF; cdr3_nt: TGTGCCAGCAGCCGGGGACAGGGCGGGTCCTACAATGAGCAGTTCTTC
j_call: TRBJ1-2; d_call: .; clone_size: many; v_call: TRBV2; cdr3_aa: CASSPTGVAGGYTF; cdr3_nt: TGTGCCAGCAGTCCGACGGGGGTGGCGGGCGGCTACACCTTC
j_call: TRBJ2-1; d_call: TRBD2; clone_size: few; v_call: TRBV7-2; cdr3_aa: CASSLGGASNEQFF; cdr3_nt: TGTGCCAGCAGCCTCGGGGGGGCATCCAATGAGCAGTTCTTC
j_call: TRBJ2-2; d_call: TRBD2; clone_size: .; v_call: TRBV12-3/TRBV12-4; cdr3_aa: CASSRFRSLSGGDTGELFF; cdr3_nt: TGTGCCAGCAGTCGATTCAGATCCCTTAGCGGGGGCGACACCGGGGAGCTGTTTTTT
j_call: TRBJ1-2; d_call: TRBD1; clone_size: few; v_call: TRBV9; cdr3_aa: CASSTGTGVEGYTF; cdr3_nt: TGTGCCAGCAGTACAGGGACAGGGGTGGAAGGCTACACCTTC
j_call: TRBJ2-6; d_call: .; clone_size: few; v_call: TRBV5-4; cdr3_aa: CASSSTAGNGANVLTF; cdr3_nt: TGTGCCAGCAGCTCAACGGCGGGAAATGGGGCCAACGTCCTGACTTTC
j_call: TRBJ2-1; d_call: TRBD2; clone_size: few; v_call: TRBV7-2; cdr3_aa: CASSPDSGDNEQFF; cdr3_nt: TGTGCCAGCAGCCCCGATAGCGGGGATAATGAGCAGTTCTTC
j_call: TRBJ2-1; d_call: TRBD2; clone_size: .; v_call: TRBV7-6; cdr3_aa: CASSTSDRPYNEQFF; cdr3_nt: TGTGCCAGCAGCACTAGCGATCGGCCTTACAATGAGCAGTTCTTC
j_call: TRBJ1-3; d_call: .; clone_size: .; v_call: TRBV18; cdr3_aa: CASSPAEGAGNTIYF; cdr3_nt: TGTGCCAGCTCACCAGCGGAGGGGGCTGGAAACACCATATATTTT
j_call: TRBJ1-1; d_call: .; clone_size: many; v_call: TRBV5-1; cdr3_aa: CASSLRKETEAFF; cdr3_nt: TGCGCCAGCAGCCTGCGGAAGGAGACTGAAGCTTTCTTT
j_call: TRBJ2-7; d_call: .; clone_size: .; v_call: TRBV6-2/TRBV6-3; cdr3_aa: CASSYGTASGEQYF; cdr3_nt: TGTGCCAGCAGTTACGGGACTGCCTCTGGCGAGCAGTACTTC
j_call: TRBJ2-7; d_call: TRBD1; clone_size: few; v_call: TRBV12-3/TRBV12-4; cdr3_aa: CASSPTGGEQYF; cdr3_nt: TGTGCCAGCAGCCCCACAGGGGGCGAGCAGTACTTC
j_call: TRBJ1-1; d_call: .; clone_size: few; v_call: TRBV9; cdr3_aa: CASSSMVAAEAFF; cdr3_nt: TGTGCCAGCAGCTCTATGGTTGCAGCCGAAGCTTTCTTT
j_call: TRBJ2-2; d_call: .; clone_size: many; v_call: TRBV5-1; cdr3_aa: CASSLRRPNTGELFF; cdr3_nt: TGCGCCAGCAGCTTGAGACGACCGAACACCGGGGAGCTGTTTTTT
j_call: TRBJ1-1; d_call: TRBD1; clone_size: many; v_call: TRBV11-2; cdr3_aa: CASSRDRVNTEAFF; cdr3_nt: TGTGCCAGCAGCAGGGACAGGGTGAACACTGAAGCTTTCTTT
j_call: TRBJ2-5; d_call: .; clone_size: few; v_call: TRBV5-1; cdr3_aa: CASSLAAGMDETQYF; cdr3_nt: TGCGCCAGCAGCTTGGCTGCCGGGATGGATGAGACCCAGTACTTC
j_call: TRBJ2-1; d_call: .; clone_size: few; v_call: TRBV21-1; cdr3_aa: CASSRRFGAGDSYNEQFF; cdr3_nt: TGTGCCAGCAGCCGCCGATTTGGGGCGGGGGACTCCTACAATGAGCAGTTCTTC
j_call: TRBJ2-1; d_call: .; clone_size: many; v_call: TRBV6-5; cdr3_aa: CASSPLPSAFAYNEQFF; cdr3_nt: TGTGCCAGCAGCCCACTTCCTAGCGCCTTCGCCTACAATGAGCAGTTCTTC
j_call: TRBJ2-3; d_call: TRBD2; clone_size: few; v_call: TRBV28; cdr3_aa: CASSLFRRSGGVDTQYF; cdr3_nt: TGTGCCAGCAGTTTGTTTCGACGTAGCGGGGGGGTGGATACGCAGTATTTT
j_call: TRBJ2-7; d_call: TRBD1; clone_size: few; v_call: TRBV29-1; cdr3_aa: CSVERQGPGDEQYF; cdr3_nt: TGCAGCGTTGAAAGACAGGGGCCGGGGGACGAGCAGTACTTC